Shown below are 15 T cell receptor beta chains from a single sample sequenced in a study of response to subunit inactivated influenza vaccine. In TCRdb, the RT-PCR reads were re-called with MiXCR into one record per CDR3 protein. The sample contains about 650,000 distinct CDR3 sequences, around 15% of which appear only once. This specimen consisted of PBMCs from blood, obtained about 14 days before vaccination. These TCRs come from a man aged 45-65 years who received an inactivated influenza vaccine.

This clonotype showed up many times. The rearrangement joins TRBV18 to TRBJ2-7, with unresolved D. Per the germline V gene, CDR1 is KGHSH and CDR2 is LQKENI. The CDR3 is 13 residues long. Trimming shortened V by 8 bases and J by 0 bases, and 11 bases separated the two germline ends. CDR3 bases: TGTGCCAGCAGTCCTCCTTCCTCCTACGAGCAGTACTTC. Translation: CASSPPSSYEQYF.

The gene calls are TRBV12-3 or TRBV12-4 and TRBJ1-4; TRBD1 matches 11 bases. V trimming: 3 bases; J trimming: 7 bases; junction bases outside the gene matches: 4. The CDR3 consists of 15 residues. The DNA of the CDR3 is TGTGCCAGCAGTTTCAGGACAGGGGGCGGTGAAAAACTGTTTTTT. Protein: CASSFRTGGGEKLFF.

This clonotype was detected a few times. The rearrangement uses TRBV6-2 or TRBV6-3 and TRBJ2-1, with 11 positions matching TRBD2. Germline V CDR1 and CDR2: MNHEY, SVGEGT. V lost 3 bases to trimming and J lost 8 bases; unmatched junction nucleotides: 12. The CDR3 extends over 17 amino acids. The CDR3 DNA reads TGTGCCAGCAGTTATTGGCTAGCGGGAGGTGATAACGATGAGCAGTTCTTC. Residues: CASSYWLAGGDNDEQFF.

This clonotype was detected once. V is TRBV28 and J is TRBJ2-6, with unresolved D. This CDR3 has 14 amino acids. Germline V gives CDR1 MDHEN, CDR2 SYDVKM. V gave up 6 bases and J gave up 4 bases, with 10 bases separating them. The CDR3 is CASSHATGANVLTF. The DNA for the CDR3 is TGTGCCAGCAGCCACGCGACAGGGGCCAACGTCCTGACTTTC.

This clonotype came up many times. The chain's CDR3 is CASSLEPERGNYGYTF. The CDR3 nucleotides read TGTGCCAGCAGCTTAGAACCTGAAAGGGGTAACTATGGCTACACCTTC. This sequence joins TRBV7-2 and TRBJ1-2; a possible D gene is TRBD1 (5 bases). In germline, CDR1 is SGHTA, CDR2 FQGNSA. Trimming removed 1 base from V and 1 base from J, with 13 bases in between. The CDR3 length is 16 residues.

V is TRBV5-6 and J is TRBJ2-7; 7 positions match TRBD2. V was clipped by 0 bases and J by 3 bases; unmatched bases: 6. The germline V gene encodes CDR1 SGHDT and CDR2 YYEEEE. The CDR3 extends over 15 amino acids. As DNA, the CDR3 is TGTGCCAGCAGCTTGGACCGGGGGGAACGCTACGAGCAGTACTTC. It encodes CASSLDRGERYEQYF.

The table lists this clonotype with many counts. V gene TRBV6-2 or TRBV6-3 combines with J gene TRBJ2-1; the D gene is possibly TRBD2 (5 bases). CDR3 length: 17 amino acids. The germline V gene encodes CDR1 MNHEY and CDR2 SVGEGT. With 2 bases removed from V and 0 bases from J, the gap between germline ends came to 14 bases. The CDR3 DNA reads TGTGCCAGCAGTTACCCTCTAGGACTTGTCTCCTACAATGAGCAGTTCTTC. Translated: CASSYPLGLVSYNEQFF.

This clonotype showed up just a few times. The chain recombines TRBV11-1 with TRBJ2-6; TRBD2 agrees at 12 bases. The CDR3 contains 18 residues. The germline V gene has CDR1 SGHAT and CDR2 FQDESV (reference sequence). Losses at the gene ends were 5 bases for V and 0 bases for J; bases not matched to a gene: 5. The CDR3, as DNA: TGTGCCAGCAGCCGAGGACTAGCGGGGATCTCTGGGGCCAACGTCCTGACTTTC. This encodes CASSRGLAGISGANVLTF.

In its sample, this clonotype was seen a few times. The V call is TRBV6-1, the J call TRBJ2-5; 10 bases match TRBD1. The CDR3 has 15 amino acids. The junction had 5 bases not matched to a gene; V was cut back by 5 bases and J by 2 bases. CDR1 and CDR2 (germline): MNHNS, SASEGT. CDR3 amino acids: CASSNQGQGQETQYF. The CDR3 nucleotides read TGTGCCAGCAGTAATCAGGGACAGGGGCAAGAGACCCAGTACTTC.

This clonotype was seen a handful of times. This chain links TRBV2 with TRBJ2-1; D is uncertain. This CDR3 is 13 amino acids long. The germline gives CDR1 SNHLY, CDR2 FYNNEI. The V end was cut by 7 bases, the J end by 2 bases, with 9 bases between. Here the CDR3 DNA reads TGTGCCAGCACCCTGGAGCCCTACAATGAGCAGTTCTTC. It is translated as CASTLEPYNEQFF.

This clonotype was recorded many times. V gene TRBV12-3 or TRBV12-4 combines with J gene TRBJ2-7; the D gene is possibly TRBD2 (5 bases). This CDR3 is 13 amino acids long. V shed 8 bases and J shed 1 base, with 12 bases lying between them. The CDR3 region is CASARGGSYEQYF. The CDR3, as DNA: TGTGCCAGCGCTCGGGGTGGTTCCTACGAGCAGTACTTC.

The CDR3 DNA follows: TGTGCCAGCAGTTCGGGACAACAAAATGAAAAACTGTTTTTT. Translating gives CASSSGQQNEKLFF. The genes are TRBV12-3 or TRBV12-4 and TRBJ1-4; a possible D gene is TRBD1 (6 bases). The CDR3 covers 14 residues. Trimming shortened V by 4 bases and J by 5 bases, and 11 bases separated the two germline ends.

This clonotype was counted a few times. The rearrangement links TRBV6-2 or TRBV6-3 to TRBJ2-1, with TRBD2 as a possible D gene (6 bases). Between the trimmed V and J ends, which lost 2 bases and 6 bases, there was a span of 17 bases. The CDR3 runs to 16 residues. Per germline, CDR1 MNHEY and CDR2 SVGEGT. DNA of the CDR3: TGTGCCAGCAGTTACGGGACTCAACGATCCCTCAATGAGCAGTTCTTC. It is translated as CASSYGTQRSLNEQFF.

CDR3 in amino acids: CASSPDGGELFF. As DNA, the CDR3 is TGCGCCAGCAGCCCGGACGGCGGGGAGCTGTTTTTT. The chain carries TRBV5-1 and TRBJ2-2; D is unresolved. Per germline, CDR1 SGHRS and CDR2 YFSETQ. This CDR3 contains 12 residues. V shed 4 bases and J shed 7 bases, with 8 bases lying between them.

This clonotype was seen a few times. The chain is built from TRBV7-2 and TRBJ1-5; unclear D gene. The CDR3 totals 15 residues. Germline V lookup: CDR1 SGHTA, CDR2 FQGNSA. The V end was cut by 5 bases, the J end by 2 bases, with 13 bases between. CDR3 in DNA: TGTGCCAGCAGCCTAGATTCCGGAGGCAATCAGCCCCAGCATTTT. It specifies CASSLDSGGNQPQHF.